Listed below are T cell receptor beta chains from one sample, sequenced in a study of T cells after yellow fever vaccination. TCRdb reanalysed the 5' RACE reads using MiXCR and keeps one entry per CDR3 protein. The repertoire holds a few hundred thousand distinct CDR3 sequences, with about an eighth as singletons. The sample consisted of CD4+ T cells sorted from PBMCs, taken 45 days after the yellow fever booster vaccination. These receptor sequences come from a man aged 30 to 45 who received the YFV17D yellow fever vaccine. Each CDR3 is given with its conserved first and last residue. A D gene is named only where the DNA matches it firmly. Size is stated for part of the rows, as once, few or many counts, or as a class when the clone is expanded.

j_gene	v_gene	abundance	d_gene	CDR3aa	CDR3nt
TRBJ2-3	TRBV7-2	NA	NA	CASSPANLRTDTQYF	TGTGCCAGCAGCCCCGCCAACCTCCGCACAGATACGCAGTATTTT
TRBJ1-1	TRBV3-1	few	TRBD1	CASSHPGGGHTFF	TGTGCCAGCAGCCATCCAGGGGGCGGGCACACTTTCTTT
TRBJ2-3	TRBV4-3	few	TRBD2	CASSQDYGSGGDTQYF	TGCGCCAGCAGCCAAGATTACGGGAGCGGGGGCGATACGCAGTATTTT
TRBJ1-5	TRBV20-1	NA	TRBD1	CSARAPQGGQPQHF	TGCAGTGCTAGAGCACCCCAGGGGGGGCAGCCCCAGCATTTT
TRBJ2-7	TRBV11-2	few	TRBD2	CASSSTGGGSEQYF	TGTGCCAGCAGCTCTACGGGAGGGGGATCCGAGCAGTACTTC
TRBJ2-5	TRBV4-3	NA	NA	CASSQAYGTKETQYF	TGCGCCAGCAGCCAAGCCTACGGGACAAAAGAGACCCAGTACTTC
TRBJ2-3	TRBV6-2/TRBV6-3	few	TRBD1	CASTPPTGGVDTQYF	TGTGCCAGCACCCCCCCGACAGGGGGCGTAGATACGCAGTATTTT
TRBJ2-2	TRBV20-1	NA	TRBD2	CSARDHAGLANTGELFF	TGCAGTGCTAGAGATCATGCGGGACTAGCGAACACCGGGGAGCTGTTTTTT
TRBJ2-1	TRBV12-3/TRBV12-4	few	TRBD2	CASRRSGRAMEQFF	TGTGCCAGCAGACGTAGCGGGAGGGCCATGGAGCAGTTCTTC
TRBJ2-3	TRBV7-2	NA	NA	CASSLFAGDTQYF	TGTGCCAGCAGCTTATTTGCAGGGGATACGCAGTATTTT
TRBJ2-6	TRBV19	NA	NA	CASRRVASGSGANVLTF	TGTGCCAGTAGGAGGGTTGCCTCGGGGTCTGGGGCCAACGTCCTGACTTTC
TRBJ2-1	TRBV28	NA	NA	CASSGTPREQFF	TGTGCCAGCAGTGGGACACCAAGGGAGCAGTTCTTC
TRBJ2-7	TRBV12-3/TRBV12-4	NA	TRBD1	CASRVTGKAYEQYF	TGTGCCAGCAGGGTGACAGGGAAGGCCTACGAGCAGTACTTC
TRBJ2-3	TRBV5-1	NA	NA	CASSLEQSTDTQYF	TGCGCCAGCAGCTTGGAACAGTCCACAGATACGCAGTATTTT
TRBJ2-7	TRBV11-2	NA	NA	CASSLEVRGRGKSYEQYF	TGTGCCAGCAGCTTAGAAGTGCGGGGCAGGGGGAAATCCTACGAGCAGTACTTC
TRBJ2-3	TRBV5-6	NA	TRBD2	CASSPRLAGEVDTQYF	TGTGCCAGCAGCCCGCGACTAGCGGGAGAAGTAGATACGCAGTATTTT
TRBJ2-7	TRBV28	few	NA	CASSLGTEIYEQYF	TGTGCCAGCAGTTTAGGGACGGAAATCTACGAGCAGTACTTC
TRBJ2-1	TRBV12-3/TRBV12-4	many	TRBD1	CASSLGTGGSLDEQFF	TGTGCCAGCAGTTTAGGGACAGGGGGGAGCCTTGATGAGCAGTTCTTC
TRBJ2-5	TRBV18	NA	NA	CASSPARGQETQYF	TGTGCCAGCTCACCAGCGCGGGGCCAAGAGACCCAGTACTTC
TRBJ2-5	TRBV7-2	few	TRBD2	CASSLAPIAGEETQYF	TGTGCCAGCAGCTTAGCGCCGATTGCGGGAGAAGAGACCCAGTACTTC
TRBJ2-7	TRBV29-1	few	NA	CSFSNSPYEQYF	TGCAGCTTTTCTAACTCCCCCTACGAGCAGTACTTC
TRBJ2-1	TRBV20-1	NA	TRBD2	CSARVGAGSYNEQFF	TGCAGTGCTAGGGTCGGAGCGGGGTCCTACAATGAGCAGTTCTTC
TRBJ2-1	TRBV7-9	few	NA	CASSQMQFF	TGTGCCAGCAGCCAAATGCAGTTCTTC
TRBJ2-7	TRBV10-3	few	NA	CAISAGQGPYEQYF	TGTGCCATCAGTGCCGGGCAGGGACCCTACGAGCAGTACTTC
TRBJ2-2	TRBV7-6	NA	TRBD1	CASSPGQGGELFF	TGTGCCAGCAGCCCTGGACAGGGCGGGGAGCTGTTTTTT
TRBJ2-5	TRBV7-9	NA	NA	CASSPTSVRGGETQYF	TGTGCCAGCAGCCCCACCTCGGTGAGAGGAGGGGAGACCCAGTACTTC
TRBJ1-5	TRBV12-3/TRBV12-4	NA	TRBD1	CASSLGQVDQPQHF	TGTGCCAGCAGTTTGGGACAGGTAGATCAGCCCCAGCATTTT
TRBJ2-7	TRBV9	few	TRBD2	CASSVGAGTSGTYEQYF	TGTGCCAGCAGCGTAGGGGCGGGGACTAGCGGGACCTACGAGCAGTACTTC
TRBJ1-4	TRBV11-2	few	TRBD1	CASSSGQTIREKLFF	TGTGCCAGCAGCTCGGGACAGACGATTCGGGAAAAACTGTTTTTT
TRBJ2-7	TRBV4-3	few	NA	CASSQGLLYEQYF	TGCGCCAGCAGCCAGGGACTTTTATACGAGCAGTACTTC
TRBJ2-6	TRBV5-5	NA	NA	CASSLAPTGSAGANVLTF	TGTGCCAGCAGCTTGGCCCCCACAGGTTCAGCTGGGGCCAACGTCCTGACTTTC
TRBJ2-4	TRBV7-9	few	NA	CASSLATIQYF	TGTGCCAGCAGCTTAGCAACCATTCAGTACTTC
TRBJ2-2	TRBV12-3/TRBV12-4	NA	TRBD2	CASTFQGGRNTGELFF	TGTGCCAGCACCTTCCAGGGCGGGAGGAACACCGGGGAGCTGTTTTTT
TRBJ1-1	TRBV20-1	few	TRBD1	CSASFDRVSEAFF	TGCAGTGCTAGCTTCGACAGGGTGTCGGAAGCTTTCTTT
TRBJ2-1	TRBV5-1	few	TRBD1	CASSLAGGTGEYEQFF	TGCGCCAGCAGCTTGGCCGGGGGGACAGGGGAGTATGAGCAGTTCTTC
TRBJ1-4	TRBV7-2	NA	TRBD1	CASETGGSGKLFF	TGTGCCAGCGAGACAGGGGGCTCCGGGAAACTGTTTTTT
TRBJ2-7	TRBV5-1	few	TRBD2	CASSGTSTGYEQYF	TGCGCCAGCAGCGGGACTAGCACGGGATACGAGCAGTACTTC
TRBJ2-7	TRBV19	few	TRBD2	CASSMRGLAGGEQYF	TGTGCCAGTAGTATGAGGGGACTAGCGGGAGGTGAGCAGTACTTC
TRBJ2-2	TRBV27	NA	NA	CASSLLKGNTGELFF	TGTGCCAGCAGTTTATTGAAAGGGAACACCGGGGAGCTGTTTTTT
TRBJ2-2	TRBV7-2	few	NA	CASSLGGGNTGELFF	TGTGCCAGCAGCCTCGGAGGGGGGAACACCGGGGAGCTGTTTTTT
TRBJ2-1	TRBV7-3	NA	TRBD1	CASSLGAGGIYEQFF	TGTGCCAGCAGCTTGGGGGCAGGGGGTATCTATGAGCAGTTCTTC
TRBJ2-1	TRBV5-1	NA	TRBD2	CASSLVITSGGSSYNEQFF	TGCGCCAGCAGCTTGGTCATAACTAGCGGGGGAAGCTCCTACAATGAGCAGTTCTTC
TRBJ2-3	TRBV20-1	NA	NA	CSARVRHTDTQYF	TGCAGTGCTAGAGTCCGTCACACAGATACGCAGTATTTT
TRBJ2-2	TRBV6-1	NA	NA	CASRLDGNTGELFF	TGTGCCAGCAGATTGGACGGGAACACCGGGGAGCTGTTTTTT
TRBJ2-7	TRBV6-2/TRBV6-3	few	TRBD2	CASSLFSGSTGGEQYF	TGTGCCAGCAGCCTTTTTAGCGGGAGTACAGGCGGCGAGCAGTACTTC